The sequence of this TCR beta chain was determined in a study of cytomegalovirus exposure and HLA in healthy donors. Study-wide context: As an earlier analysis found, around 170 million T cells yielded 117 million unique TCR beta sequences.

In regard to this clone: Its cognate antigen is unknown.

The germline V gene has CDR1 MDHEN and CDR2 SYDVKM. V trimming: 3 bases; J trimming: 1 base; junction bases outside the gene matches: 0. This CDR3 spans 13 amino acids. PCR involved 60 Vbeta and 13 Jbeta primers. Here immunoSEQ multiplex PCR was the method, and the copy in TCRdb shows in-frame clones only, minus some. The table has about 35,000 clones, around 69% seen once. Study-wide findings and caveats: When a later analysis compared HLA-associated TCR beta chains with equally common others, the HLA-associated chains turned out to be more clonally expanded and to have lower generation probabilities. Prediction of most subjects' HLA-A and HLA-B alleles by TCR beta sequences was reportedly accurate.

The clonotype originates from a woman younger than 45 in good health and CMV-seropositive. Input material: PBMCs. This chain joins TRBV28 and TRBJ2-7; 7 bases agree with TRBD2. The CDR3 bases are TGTGCCAGCAGTTTGGGGGGGTCCTACGAGCAGTACTTC. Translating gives CASSLGGSYEQYF. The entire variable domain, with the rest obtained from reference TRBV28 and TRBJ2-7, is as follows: DVKVTQSSRYLVKRTGEKVFLECVQDMDHENMFWYRQDPGLGLRLIYFSYDVKMKEKGDIPEGYSVSREKKERFSLILESASTNQTSMYLCASSLGGSYEQYFGPGTRLTVT.